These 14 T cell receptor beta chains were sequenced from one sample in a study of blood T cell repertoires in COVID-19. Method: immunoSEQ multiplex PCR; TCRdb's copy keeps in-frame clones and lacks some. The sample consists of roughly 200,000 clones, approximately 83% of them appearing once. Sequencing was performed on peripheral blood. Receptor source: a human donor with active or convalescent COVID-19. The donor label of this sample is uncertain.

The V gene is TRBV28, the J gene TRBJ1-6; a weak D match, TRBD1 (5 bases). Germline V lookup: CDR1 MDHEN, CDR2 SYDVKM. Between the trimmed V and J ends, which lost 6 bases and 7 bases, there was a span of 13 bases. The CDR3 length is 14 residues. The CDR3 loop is CASSLTRANSPLHF. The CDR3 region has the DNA TGTGCCAGCAGCTTAACCAGGGCCAATTCACCCCTCCACTTT. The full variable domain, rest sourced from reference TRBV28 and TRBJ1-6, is DVKVTQSSRYLVKRTGEKVFLECVQDMDHENMFWYRQDPGLGLRLIYFSYDVKMKEKGDIPEGYSVSREKKERFSLILESASTNQTSMYLCASSLTRANSPLHFGNGTRLTVT.

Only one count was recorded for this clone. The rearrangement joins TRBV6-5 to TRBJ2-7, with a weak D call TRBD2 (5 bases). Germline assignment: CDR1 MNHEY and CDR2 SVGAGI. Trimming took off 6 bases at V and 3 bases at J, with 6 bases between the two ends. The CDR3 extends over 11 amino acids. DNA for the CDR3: TGTGCCAGCAGCGACTACTACGAGCAGTACTTC. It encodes CASSDYYEQYF.

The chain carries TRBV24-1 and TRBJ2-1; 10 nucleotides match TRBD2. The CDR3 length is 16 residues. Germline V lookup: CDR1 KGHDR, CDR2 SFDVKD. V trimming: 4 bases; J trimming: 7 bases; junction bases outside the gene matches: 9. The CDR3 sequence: CATSDPGLADANEQFF. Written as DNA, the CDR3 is TGTGCCACCAGTGACCCCGGACTAGCGGACGCTAATGAGCAGTTCTTC.

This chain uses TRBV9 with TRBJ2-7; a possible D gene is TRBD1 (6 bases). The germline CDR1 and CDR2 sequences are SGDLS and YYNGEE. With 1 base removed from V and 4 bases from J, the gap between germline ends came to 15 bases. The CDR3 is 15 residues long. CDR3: CASSVSGELLYEQYF. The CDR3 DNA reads TGTGCCAGCAGCGTATCAGGGGAGCTCCTTTACGAGCAGTACTTC.

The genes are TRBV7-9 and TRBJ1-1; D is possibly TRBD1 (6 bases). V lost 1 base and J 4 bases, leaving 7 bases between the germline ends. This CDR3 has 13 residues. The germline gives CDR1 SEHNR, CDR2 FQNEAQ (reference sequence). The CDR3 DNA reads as TGTGCCAGCAGCTTAGGAGGGGGCACTGAAGCTTTCTTT. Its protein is CASSLGGGTEAFF.

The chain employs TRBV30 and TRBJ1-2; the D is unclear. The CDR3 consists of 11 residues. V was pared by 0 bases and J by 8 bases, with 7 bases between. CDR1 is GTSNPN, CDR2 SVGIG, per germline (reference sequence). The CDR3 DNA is TGTGCCTGGAGTGTTTCCAGGGGCTACACCTTC. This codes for CAWSVSRGYTF.

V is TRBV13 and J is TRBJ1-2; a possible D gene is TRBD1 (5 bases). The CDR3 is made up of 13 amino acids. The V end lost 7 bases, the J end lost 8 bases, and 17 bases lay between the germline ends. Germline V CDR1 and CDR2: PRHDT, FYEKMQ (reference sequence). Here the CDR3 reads CASTLRGNTGYTF. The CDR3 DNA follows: TGTGCCAGCACCCTCCGGGGGAATACGGGCTACACCTTC.

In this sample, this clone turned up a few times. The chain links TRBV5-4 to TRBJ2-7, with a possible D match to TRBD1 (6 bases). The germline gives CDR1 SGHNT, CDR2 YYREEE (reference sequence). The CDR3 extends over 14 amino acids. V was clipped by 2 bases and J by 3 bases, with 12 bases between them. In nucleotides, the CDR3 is TGTGCCAGCAGCTTACAGGGTTCTCTCTACGAGCAGTACTTC. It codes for CASSLQGSLYEQYF.

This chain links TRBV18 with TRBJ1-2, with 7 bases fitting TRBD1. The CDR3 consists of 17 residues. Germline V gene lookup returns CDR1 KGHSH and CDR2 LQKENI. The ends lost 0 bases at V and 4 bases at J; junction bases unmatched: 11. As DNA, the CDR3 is TGTGCCAGCTCACCACCTAGTTCACAGGGGCGCCTCTATGGCTACACCTTC. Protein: CASSPPSSQGRLYGYTF.

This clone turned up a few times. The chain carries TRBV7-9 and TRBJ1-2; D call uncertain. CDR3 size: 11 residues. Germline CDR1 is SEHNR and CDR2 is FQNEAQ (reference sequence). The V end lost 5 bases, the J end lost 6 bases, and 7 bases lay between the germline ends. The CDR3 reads CASSPLDGYTF. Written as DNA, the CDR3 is TGTGCCAGCAGCCCTCTTGATGGCTACACCTTC.

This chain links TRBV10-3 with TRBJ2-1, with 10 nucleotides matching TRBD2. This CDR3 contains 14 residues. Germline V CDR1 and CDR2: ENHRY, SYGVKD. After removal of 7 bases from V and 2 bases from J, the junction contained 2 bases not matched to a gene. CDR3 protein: CAITAGGAYNEQFF. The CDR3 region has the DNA TGTGCCATCACAGCGGGAGGGGCCTACAATGAGCAGTTCTTC.

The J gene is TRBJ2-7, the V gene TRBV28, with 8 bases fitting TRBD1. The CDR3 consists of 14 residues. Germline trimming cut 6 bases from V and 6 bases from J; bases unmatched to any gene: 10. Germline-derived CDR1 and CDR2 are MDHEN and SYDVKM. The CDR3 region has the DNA TGTGCCAGCAGGGGCGCCGGGACAGGCTCCGAGCAGTACTTC. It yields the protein CASRGAGTGSEQYF.

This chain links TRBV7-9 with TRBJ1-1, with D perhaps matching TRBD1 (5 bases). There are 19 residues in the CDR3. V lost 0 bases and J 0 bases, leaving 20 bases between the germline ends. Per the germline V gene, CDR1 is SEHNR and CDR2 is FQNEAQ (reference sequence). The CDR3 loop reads CASSLARGGTPHMNTEAFF. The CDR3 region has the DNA TGTGCCAGCAGCTTAGCGCGTGGCGGGACGCCTCACATGAACACTGAAGCTTTCTTT.

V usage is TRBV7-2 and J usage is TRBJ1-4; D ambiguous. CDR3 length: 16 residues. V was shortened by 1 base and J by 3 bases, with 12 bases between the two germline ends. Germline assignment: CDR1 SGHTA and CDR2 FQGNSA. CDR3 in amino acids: CASSLEGRGANEKLFF. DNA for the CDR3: TGTGCCAGCAGCTTAGAAGGCCGGGGAGCTAATGAAAAACTGTTTTTT.